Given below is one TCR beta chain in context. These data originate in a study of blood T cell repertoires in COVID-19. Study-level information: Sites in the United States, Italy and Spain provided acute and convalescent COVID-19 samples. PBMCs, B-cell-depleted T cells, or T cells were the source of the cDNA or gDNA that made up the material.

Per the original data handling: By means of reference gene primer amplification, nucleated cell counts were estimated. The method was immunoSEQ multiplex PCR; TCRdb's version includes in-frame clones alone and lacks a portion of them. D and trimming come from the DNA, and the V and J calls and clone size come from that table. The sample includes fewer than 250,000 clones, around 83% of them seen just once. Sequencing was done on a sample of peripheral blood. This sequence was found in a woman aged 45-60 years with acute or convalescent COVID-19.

The CDR3 here is CASSGQGGAGELFF. The CDR3 DNA is TGTGCCAGCAGTGGACAGGGGGGCGCCGGGGAGCTGTTTTTT. The chain links TRBV6-4 to TRBJ2-2, with TRBD1 matching over 9 bases. Germline loops: CDR1 MRHNA, CDR2 SNTAGT. V was pared by 4 bases and J by 6 bases, with 3 bases of the junction left unmatched. This CDR3 region has 14 residues.